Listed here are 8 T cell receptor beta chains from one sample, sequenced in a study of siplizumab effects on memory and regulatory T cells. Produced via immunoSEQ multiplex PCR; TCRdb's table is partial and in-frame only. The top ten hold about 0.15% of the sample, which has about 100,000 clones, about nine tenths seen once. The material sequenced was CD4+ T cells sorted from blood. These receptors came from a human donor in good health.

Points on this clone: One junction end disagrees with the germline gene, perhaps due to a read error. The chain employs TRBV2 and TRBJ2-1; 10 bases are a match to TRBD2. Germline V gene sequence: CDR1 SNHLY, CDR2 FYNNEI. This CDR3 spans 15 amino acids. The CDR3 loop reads CASRARTSGYSEQFF. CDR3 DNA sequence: TGTGCCAGCAGAGCCCGGACTAGCGGCTACAGTGAGCAGTTCTTC.

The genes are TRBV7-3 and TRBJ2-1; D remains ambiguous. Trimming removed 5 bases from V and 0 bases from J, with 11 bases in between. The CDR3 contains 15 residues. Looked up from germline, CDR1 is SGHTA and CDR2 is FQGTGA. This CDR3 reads CASSPDLFSYNEQFF. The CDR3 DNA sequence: TGTGCCAGCAGCCCAGACCTCTTCTCCTACAATGAGCAGTTCTTC.

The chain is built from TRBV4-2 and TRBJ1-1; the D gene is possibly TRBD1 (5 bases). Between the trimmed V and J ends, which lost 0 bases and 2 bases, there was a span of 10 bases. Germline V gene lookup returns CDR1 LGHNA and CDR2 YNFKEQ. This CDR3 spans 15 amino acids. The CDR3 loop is CASSQDKTDNTEAFF. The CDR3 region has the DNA TGTGCCAGCAGCCAAGATAAGACAGACAACACTGAAGCTTTCTTT.

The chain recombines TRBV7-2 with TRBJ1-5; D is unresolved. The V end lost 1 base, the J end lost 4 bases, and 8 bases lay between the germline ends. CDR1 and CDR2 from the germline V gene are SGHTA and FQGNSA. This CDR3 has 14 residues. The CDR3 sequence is CASSLDWGNQPQHF. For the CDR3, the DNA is TGTGCCAGCAGCTTAGATTGGGGTAATCAGCCCCAGCATTTT.

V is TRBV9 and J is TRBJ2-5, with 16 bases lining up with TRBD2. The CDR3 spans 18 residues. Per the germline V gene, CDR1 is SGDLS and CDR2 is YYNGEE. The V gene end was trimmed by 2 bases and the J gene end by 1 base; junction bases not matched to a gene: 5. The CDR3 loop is CASSVAGTSGGAQETQYF. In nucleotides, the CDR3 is TGTGCCAGCAGCGTGGCCGGGACTAGCGGGGGGGCCCAAGAGACCCAGTACTTC.

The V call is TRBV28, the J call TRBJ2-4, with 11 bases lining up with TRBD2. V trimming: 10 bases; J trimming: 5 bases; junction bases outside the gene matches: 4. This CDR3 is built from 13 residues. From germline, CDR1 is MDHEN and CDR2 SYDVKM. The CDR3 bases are TGTGCCACCCTAGCGGGGGGCCAAAACATTCAGTACTTC. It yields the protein CATLAGGQNIQYF.

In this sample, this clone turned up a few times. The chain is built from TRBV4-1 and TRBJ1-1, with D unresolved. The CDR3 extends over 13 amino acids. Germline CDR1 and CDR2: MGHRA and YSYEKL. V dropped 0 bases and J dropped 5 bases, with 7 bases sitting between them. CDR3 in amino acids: CASSQEAGTEAFF. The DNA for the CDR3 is TGCGCCAGCAGCCAAGAAGCGGGAACTGAAGCTTTCTTT.

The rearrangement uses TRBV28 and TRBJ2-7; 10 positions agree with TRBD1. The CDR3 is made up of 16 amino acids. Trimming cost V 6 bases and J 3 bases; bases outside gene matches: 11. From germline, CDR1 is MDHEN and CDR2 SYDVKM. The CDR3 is CASSPAQTGGLYEQYF. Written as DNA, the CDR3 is TGTGCCAGCAGCCCCGCACAGACAGGGGGCCTCTACGAGCAGTACTTC. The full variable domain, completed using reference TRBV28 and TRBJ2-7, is DVKVTQSSRYLVKRTGEKVFLECVQDMDHENMFWYRQDPGLGLRLIYFSYDVKMKEKGDIPEGYSVSREKKERFSLILESASTNQTSMYLCASSPAQTGGLYEQYFGPGTRLTVT.